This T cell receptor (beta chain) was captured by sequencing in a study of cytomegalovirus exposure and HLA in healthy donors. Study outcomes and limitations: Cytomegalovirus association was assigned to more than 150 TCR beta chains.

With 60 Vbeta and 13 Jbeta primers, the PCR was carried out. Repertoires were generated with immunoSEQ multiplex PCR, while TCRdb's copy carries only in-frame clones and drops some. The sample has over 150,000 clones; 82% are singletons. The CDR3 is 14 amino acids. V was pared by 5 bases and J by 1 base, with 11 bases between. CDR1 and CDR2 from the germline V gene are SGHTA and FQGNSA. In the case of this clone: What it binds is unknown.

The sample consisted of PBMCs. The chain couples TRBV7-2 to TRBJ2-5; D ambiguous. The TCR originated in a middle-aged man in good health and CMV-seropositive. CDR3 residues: CASSLSTGQETQYF. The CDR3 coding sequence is TGTGCCAGCAGCCTATCGACGGGCCAAGAGACCCAGTACTTC.